Here is one TCR beta chain with its context. Its specificity is not known. The data originate from a study of shared clonotypes between healthy human individuals. Study as a whole: Used for every donor were three CD4 naive, three CD4 memory, two CD8 naive and one CD8 memory plate.

Naive CD8 isolation took CD45RO-negative cells positively selected for CCR7 and excluded terminally differentiated effector memory CD45RA+ cells. Using immunoSEQ multiplex PCR, the repertoire was profiled, and TCRdb retains in-frame clones only, with some absent. The sample contains a few million clones, roughly 95% of which appear only once. General study findings and limits: Clonotype sharing among the donors was expected to vary with sequencing depth. Among the subsets, naive ones generally showed larger estimated richness than memory ones.

Germline CDR1 is MGHRA and CDR2 is YSYEKL. The CDR3 has 15 amino acids. V lost 5 bases, J lost 4 bases, and 7 bases stayed unmatched. This receptor was identified in a man aged 18 to 29 in good health. Some clones in this sample may be carry-over from other donors' samples. This chain joins TRBV4-1 and TRBJ1-1; TRBD1 aligns across 10 bases. Specimen: naive CD8+ T cells from PBMCs. The CDR3 region has the DNA TGCGCCAGCAGCTTCCGACAGGGGGCTGGCACTGAAGCTTTCTTT. Amino acids: CASSFRQGAGTEAFF.